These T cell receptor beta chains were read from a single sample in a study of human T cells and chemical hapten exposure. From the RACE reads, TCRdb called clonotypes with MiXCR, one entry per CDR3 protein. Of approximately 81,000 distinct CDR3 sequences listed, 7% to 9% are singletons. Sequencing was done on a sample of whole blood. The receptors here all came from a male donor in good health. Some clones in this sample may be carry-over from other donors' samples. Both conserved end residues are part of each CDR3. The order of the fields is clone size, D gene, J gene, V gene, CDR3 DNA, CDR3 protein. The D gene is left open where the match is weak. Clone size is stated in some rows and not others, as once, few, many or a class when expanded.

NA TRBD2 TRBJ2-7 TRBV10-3 TGTGCCATCAGTGAGAGCGGGAGGGACGAGCAGTACTTC CAISESGRDEQYF
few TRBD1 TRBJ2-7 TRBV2 TGTGCCAGTTCCGGGACAGGGGGCACGGAGCAGTACTTC CASSGTGGTEQYF
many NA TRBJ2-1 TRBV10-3 TGTGCCATCAGTGAGTCGGGCACCAACAATGAGCAGTTCTTC CAISESGTNNEQFF
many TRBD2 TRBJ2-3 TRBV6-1 TGTGCCAGCAGTGAAGGGGGTAGGCTAGCGGGAGGGGGCACAGATACGCAGTATTTT CASSEGGRLAGGGTDTQYF
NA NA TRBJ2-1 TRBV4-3 TGTGCCAGCAGCCCCCGCCCCCGGGATGAGCAGTTCTTC CASSPRPRDEQFF
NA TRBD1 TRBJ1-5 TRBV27 TGTGCCAGCAGTCCTCCGGGACAGGGGCCCCAGCCCCAGCATTTT CASSPPGQGPQPQHF
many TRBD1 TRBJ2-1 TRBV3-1 TGTGCCAGCAGCTCCCGTTACAGGGGCAATGAGCAGTTCTTC CASSSRYRGNEQFF
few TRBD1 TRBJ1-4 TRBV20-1 TGCAGTGCTACCCGAAACAGGGGAATCGGTGAAAAACTGTTTTTT CSATRNRGIGEKLFF
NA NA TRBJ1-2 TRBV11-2 TGTGCCAGCAGCTCCCAGAGTGGATCCTCTGGCTACACCTTC CASSSQSGSSGYTF
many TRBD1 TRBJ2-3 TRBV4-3 TGCGCCAGCAGCCAGGGGGACAGGCGCACAGATACGCAGTATTTT CASSQGDRRTDTQYF
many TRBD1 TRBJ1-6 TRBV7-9 TGTGCCAGCAGCTCGTCCAAGGACAGGGAGGGTATTCAGCCCCTCCACTTT CASSSSKDREGIQPLHF
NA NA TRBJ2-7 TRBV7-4 TGTGCCAGCAGCTGGGGACGCAACTTCGACTCCTACGAGCAGTACTTC CASSWGRNFDSYEQYF
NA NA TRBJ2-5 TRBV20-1 TGCAGTGCTAACGGGGCCCTTGAGACCCAGTACTTC CSANGALETQYF
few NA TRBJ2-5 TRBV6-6 TGTGCCAGCCGTCATGATGCCCGGGTGGGACAAGAGACCCAGTACTTC CASRHDARVGQETQYF
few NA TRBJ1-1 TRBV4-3 TGCGCCAGCAGCCAAGATTTTGGGGGGCCCACTGAAGCTTTCTTT CASSQDFGGPTEAFF
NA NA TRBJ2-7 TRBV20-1 TGCAGTGCGTGGGATGGGGCAAAAAGCACCTACGAGCAGTACTTC CSAWDGAKSTYEQYF
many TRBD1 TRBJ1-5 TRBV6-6 TGTGCCAGCAGTTACAAGACAGGGGGCTTTTCCGATCAGCCCCAGCATTTT CASSYKTGGFSDQPQHF
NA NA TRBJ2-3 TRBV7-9 TGTGCCAGCAGCCCCCCGACAGGGACTAGCACAGATACGCAGTATTTT CASSPPTGTSTDTQYF
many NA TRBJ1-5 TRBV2 TGTGCCAGCAGTGAAGCGGGCAATCAGCCCCAGCATTTT CASSEAGNQPQHF
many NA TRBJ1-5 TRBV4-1 TGCGCCAGCAGCCAGGGCAGTAGCAATCAGCCCCAGCATTTT CASSQGSSNQPQHF
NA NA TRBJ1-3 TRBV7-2 TGTGCCAGCAGCCCAGACGGTAGCTCTGGAAACACCATATATTTT CASSPDGSSGNTIYF
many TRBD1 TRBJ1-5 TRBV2 TGTGCCAGCAGTCCGGCAGGGGGACAGCCCCAGCATTTT CASSPAGGQPQHF
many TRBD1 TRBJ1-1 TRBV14 TGTGCCAGCAGCCGGACAGGGGGCATGGACACTGAAGCTTTCTTT CASSRTGGMDTEAFF
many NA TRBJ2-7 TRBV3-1 TGTGCCAGCAGCCAAGACTTGGACGAGCAGTACTTC CASSQDLDEQYF
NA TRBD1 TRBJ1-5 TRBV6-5 TGTGCCAGCAGTCCCGGGACAGGGGGCGCTTGGAGGTATCAGCCCCAGCATTTT CASSPGTGGAWRYQPQHF
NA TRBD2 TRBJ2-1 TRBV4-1 TGCGCCAGCAGCCAACCGTTGCTAGCGGGTGGGGGGCAGTTCTTC CASSQPLLAGGGQFF
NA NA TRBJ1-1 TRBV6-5 TGTGCCAGCAGTTACACAGCATTTGTACAGGGAAACACTGAAGCTTTCTTT CASSYTAFVQGNTEAFF
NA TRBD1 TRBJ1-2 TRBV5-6 TGTGCCAGCAGCTCCGGACCGGGACAGGGGATCTATGGCTACACCTTC CASSSGPGQGIYGYTF
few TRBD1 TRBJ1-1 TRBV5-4 TGTGCCAGCAGCTGGGGGACAGGGGGCGTGGAGACTGAAGCTTTCTTT CASSWGTGGVETEAFF
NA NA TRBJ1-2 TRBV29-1 TGCAGCGTTGACTTCAGGGGTGGGTATGGCTACACCTTC CSVDFRGGYGYTF
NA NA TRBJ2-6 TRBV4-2 TGTGCCAGCAGCCAAAATGGACAGTACTCTGGGGCCAACGTCCTGACTTTC CASSQNGQYSGANVLTF
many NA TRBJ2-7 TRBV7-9 TGTGCCAGCAGCCCGACAGGATACGAGCAGTACTTC CASSPTGYEQYF
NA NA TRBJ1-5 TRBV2 TGTGCCAGCAGTGGCACAGGGCAAAACCAGCCCCAGCATTTT CASSGTGQNQPQHF
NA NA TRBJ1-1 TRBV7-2 TGTGCCACCAAATATGGGAGGAACACTGAAGCTTTCTTT CATKYGRNTEAFF
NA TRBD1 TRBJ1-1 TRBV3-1 TGTGCCAGCAGCCAACGGGACAGGGGGCGGTGGGGCACTGAAGCTTTCTTT CASSQRDRGRWGTEAFF
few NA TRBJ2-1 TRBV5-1 TGCGCCAGCAGCTCCGGGGGAAACTACAATGAGCAGTTCTTC CASSSGGNYNEQFF
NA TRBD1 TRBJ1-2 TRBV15 TGTGCCACCAGCAGGGGACAGGGCGATGGCTACACCTTC CATSRGQGDGYTF
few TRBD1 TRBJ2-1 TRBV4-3 TGCGCCAGCAGCCAAGACAGAGGGGACAGGATAAATGAGCAGTTCTTC CASSQDRGDRINEQFF
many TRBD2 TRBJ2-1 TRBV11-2 TGTGCCAGCAGCTTAGCCCTAGCGGCCAATGAGCAGTTCTTC CASSLALAANEQFF
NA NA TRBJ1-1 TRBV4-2 TGTGCCAGCAGCCAGATGGGGCCGGGGGGCGAGAACACTGAAGCTTTCTTT CASSQMGPGGENTEAFF
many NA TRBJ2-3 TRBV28 TGTGCCAGCAGTACAGGGTCAGATACGCAGTATTTT CASSTGSDTQYF